This T cell receptor (beta chain) was profiled in a study of blood T cell repertoires in COVID-19. TCRdb keeps only in-frame clones here, not all; method: immunoSEQ multiplex PCR. This sample has around 70,000 clones, with around 80% found just once. The clonotype was recovered from a human donor in a cohort sampled during active COVID-19. Sequenced sample: peripheral blood.

The CDR3 nucleotides are TGTGCCAGCAGTATGACAGCGAACACTGAAGCTTTCTTT. This translates into CASSMTANTEAFF. The chain carries TRBV28 and TRBJ1-1, with a tentative D call TRBD1 (5 bases). Germline V gene sequence: CDR1 MDHEN, CDR2 SYDVKM. The CDR3 consists of 13 residues. V was trimmed by 5 bases and J by 1 base, leaving 8 bases between them.